This TCR beta chain was documented in a study of shared clonotypes between healthy human individuals. It was across several immunoSEQ plates that each subset's genomic DNA was evenly split. This table comes from immunoSEQ multiplex PCR, and its TCRdb copy is limited to in-frame clones, with some not included. The sample consists of fewer than 3 million clones, around 93% of them appearing once. Germline V gene sequence: CDR1 LNHDA, CDR2 SQIVND (reference sequence). V was pared by 5 bases and J by 4 bases, with 14 bases between. The CDR3 sequence is 14 residues long. Donors were healthy HIV-negative adults without recently reported acute infections or vaccinations. CD45RA-negative memory and CD45RA+ naive subsets were split from the CD4+ cells.

The genes are TRBV19 and TRBJ1-1, with TRBD1 as a possible D gene (5 bases). This TCR derives from a man aged 18-30 years in good health. Some clones in this sample may be carry-over from other donors' samples. Source material: naive CD4+ T cells from PBMCs. Subset given: CD45RA+ positively selected. The CDR3: CASSHLRESTEAFF. CDR3 in DNA: TGTGCCAGTAGTCACCTCAGGGAATCCACTGAAGCTTTCTTT.